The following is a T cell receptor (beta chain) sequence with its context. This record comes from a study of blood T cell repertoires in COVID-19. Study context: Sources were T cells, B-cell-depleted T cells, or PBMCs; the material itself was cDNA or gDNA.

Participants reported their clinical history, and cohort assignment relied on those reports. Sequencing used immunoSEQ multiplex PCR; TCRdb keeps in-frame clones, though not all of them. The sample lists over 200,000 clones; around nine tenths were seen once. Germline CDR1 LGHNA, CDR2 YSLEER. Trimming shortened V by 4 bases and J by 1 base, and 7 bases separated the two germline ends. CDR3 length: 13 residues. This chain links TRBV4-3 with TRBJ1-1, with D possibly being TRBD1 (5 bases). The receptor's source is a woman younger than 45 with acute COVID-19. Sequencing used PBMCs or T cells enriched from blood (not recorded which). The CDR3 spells CASSLQGNTEAFF. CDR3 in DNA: TGCGCCAGCAGCCTCCAGGGGAACACTGAAGCTTTCTTT.